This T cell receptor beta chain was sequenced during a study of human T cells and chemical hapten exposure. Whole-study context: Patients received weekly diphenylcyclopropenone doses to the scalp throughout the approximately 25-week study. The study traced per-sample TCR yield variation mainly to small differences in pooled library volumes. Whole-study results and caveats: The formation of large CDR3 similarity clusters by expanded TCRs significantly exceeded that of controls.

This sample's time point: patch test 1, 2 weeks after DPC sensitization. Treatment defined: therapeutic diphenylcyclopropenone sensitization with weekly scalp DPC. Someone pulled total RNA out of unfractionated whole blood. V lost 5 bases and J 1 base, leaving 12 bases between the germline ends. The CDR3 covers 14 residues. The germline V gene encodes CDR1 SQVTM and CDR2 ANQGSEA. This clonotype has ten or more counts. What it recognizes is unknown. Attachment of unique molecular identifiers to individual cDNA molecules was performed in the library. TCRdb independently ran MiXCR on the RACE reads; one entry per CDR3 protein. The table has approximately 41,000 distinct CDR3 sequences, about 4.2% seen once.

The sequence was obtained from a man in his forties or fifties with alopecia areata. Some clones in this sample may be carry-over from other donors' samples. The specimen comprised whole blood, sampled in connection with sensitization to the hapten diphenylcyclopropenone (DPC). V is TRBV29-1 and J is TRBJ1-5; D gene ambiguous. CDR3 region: CSVSDTYSNQPQHF. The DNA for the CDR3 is TGCAGCGTTTCTGACACCTACAGCAATCAGCCCCAGCATTTT.